The text below deals with one T cell receptor beta chain. This specimen belongs to a study of CD4+ T cells in melanoma. Germline V CDR1 and CDR2: LNHDA, SQIVND (reference sequence). Trimming cost V 3 bases and J 4 bases, with 7 bases left between them. This CDR3 has 13 amino acids. The table came from immunoSEQ multiplex PCR; TCRdb's copy has only in-frame clones and leaves some out. This sample carries about 21,000 clones, roughly 82% of them seen once, and the ten largest clones take around 3.6%. Sequencing input: cells from a culture (not recorded whether cultured in vitro). The J gene is TRBJ1-5, the V gene TRBV19; D remains ambiguous. This TCR came from a human donor with melanoma. The chain's CDR3 is CASSMWQNQPQHF. In nucleotides, the CDR3 is TGTGCCAGTAGTATGTGGCAGAATCAGCCCCAGCATTTT. Full variable domain (remainder filled in from reference TRBV19 and TRBJ1-5): DGGITQSPKYLFRKEGQNVTLSCEQNLNHDAMYWYRQDPGQGLRLIYYSQIVNDFQKGDIAEGYSVSREKKESFPLTVTSAQKNPTAFYLCASSMWQNQPQHFGDGTRLSIL.